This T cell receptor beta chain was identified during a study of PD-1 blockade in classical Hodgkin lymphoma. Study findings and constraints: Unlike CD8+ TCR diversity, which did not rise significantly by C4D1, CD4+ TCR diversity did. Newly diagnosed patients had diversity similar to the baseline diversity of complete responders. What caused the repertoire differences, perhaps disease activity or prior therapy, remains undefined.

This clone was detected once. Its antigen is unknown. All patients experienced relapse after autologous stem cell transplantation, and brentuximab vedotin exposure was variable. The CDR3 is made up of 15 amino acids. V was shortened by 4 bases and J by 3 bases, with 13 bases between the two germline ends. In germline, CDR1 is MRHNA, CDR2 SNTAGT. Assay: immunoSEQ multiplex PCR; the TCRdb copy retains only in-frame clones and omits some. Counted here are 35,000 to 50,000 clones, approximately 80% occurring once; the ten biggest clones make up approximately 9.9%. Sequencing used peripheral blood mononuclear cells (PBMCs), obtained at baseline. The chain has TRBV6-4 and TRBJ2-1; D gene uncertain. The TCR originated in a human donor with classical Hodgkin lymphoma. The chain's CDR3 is CASSVRDRNYNEQFF. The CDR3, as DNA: TGTGCCAGCAGTGTCAGAGACCGGAACTACAATGAGCAGTTCTTC.